The following is a T cell receptor beta chain sequence with its context. The sample has other DNA sequences that encode this CDR3 too. Sequencing used immunoSEQ multiplex PCR; TCRdb keeps in-frame clones, though not all of them. The repertoire has about 2.4 million clones, approximately 93% of them found once; the top ten carry roughly 0.39%. These data come from a study of shared clonotypes between healthy human individuals. Between the trimmed V and J ends, which lost 2 bases and 4 bases, there was a span of 8 bases. Germline loops: CDR1 SGHTA, CDR2 FQGNSA. This CDR3 is 14 amino acids long. The chain joins TRBV7-2 to TRBJ1-4, with a possible D match to TRBD1 (5 bases). The source of this sequence is a man aged 18 to 30 in good health. Some clones in this sample may be carry-over from other donors' samples. Sequencing was carried out using naive CD4+ T cells from PBMCs. Subset of the sample: CD45RA+ positively selected. The CDR3 nucleotides read TGTGCCAGCAGCTTAAGGGGCTTTAATGAAAAACTGTTTTTT. This encodes CASSLRGFNEKLFF.